This T cell receptor beta chain stems from a study of cytomegalovirus exposure and HLA in healthy donors. Trimming shortened V by 2 bases and J by 5 bases, and 20 bases separated the two germline ends. The CDR3 runs 17 residues. Germline V gene lookup returns CDR1 SGHDN and CDR2 FVKESK. This PCR relied on a set of 60 Vbeta primers and 13 Jbeta primers. Clones were read by immunoSEQ multiplex PCR, and TCRdb kept only the in-frame ones, dropping some. Of under 95,000 clones in the sample, 60% to 85% are singletons; the top ten hold over 0.95%. The chain combines TRBV14 with TRBJ2-3, with a possible D match to TRBD2 (6 bases). What was sequenced was PBMCs. The TCR sequence derives from a male donor in good health and CMV-seronegative. CDR3 sequence (DNA): TGTGCCAGCAGCCAACGCCGGGACTCCAGTCCCCTAGATACGCAGTATTTT. Encoded protein: CASSQRRDSSPLDTQYF.